This is a list of T cell receptor beta chains from one sample in a study of blood T cell repertoires in COVID-19. Sequenced by immunoSEQ multiplex PCR; TCRdb stores in-frame clones only, minus some. The sample holds fewer than 200,000 clones, roughly 89% seen once. Material for sequencing was peripheral blood. These receptors came from a woman younger than 35 who had recovered from COVID-19. The CDR3 runs from the conserved cysteine through the conserved F or W. Each record gives: CDR3 DNA, CDR3 protein, J gene, V gene, D gene, CDR3 length, clone size. D genes are given only for firm matches. The size of a clone is reported for some rows only, either as once, few or many, or as a class for expanded clones.

DNA: TGTGCCACCCGGGGACAGGGGATCGGAGCTTTCTTT
CDR3: CATRGQGIGAFF
J: TRBJ1-1
V: TRBV25-1
D: TRBD1
length: 12
size: .

DNA: TGCAGCGGGGGACAGGTCCTCGAAAAACTGTTTTTT
CDR3: CSGGQVLEKLFF
J: TRBJ1-4
V: TRBV29-1
D: TRBD1
length: 12
size: .

DNA: TGTGCCAGCAGCTTACTAGGGACAGTACAAGAGACCCAGTACTTC
CDR3: CASSLLGTVQETQYF
J: TRBJ2-5
V: TRBV7-2
D: TRBD1
length: 15
size: once

DNA: TGTGCCAGCAGCTTGACAGGGGTTCACCCCCAGCATTTT
CDR3: CASSLTGVHPQHF
J: TRBJ1-5
V: TRBV7-3
D: TRBD1
length: 13
size: once

DNA: TGTGCCAGCAGCCAAATGGGGGAGACAGGAGGTAAACTGTTTTTT
CDR3: CASSQMGETGGKLFF
J: TRBJ1-4
V: TRBV14
D: .
length: 15
size: .

DNA: TGCAGCCTCCAGATGAGACAGGCCAGGACTGAAGCTTTCTTT
CDR3: CSLQMRQARTEAFF
J: TRBJ1-1
V: TRBV29-1
D: .
length: 14
size: .

DNA: TGTGCCAGCTCACCGGGACAGAACGGTGAAAAACTGTTTTTT
CDR3: CASSPGQNGEKLFF
J: TRBJ1-4
V: TRBV18
D: TRBD1
length: 14
size: .

DNA: TGTGCCAGCAGTTATAGTTCCCGGACAGGGAACTATGGCTACACCTTC
CDR3: CASSYSSRTGNYGYTF
J: TRBJ1-2
V: TRBV6-5
D: TRBD1
length: 16
size: .

DNA: TGTGCCAGTAGTATTGAGGGTTACACAGATACGCAGTATTTT
CDR3: CASSIEGYTDTQYF
J: TRBJ2-3
V: TRBV19
D: .
length: 14
size: .

DNA: TGTGCCAGCAGTTACTCGCGGGTGGGGAACCAAGAGACCCAGTACTTC
CDR3: CASSYSRVGNQETQYF
J: TRBJ2-5
V: TRBV6-2/TRBV6-3
D: .
length: 16
size: .

DNA: TGTGCCAGCAGGCGACAGCTCATGAACACTGAAGCTTTCTTT
CDR3: CASRRQLMNTEAFF
J: TRBJ1-1
V: TRBV7-9
D: .
length: 14
size: .

DNA: TGTGCCAGCAGCGATGGGACTAGAGGGAGCGGGGGAACAGATACGCAGTATTTT
CDR3: CASSDGTRGSGGTDTQYF
J: TRBJ2-3
V: TRBV5-4
D: TRBD2
length: 18
size: .

DNA: TGTGCCACCGGGACAGGGATCCATAGCTCCTACAATGAGCAGTTCTTC
CDR3: CATGTGIHSSYNEQFF
J: TRBJ2-1
V: TRBV24-1
D: TRBD1
length: 16
size: .

DNA: TGTGCCAGCAGTTACTCAAGGGGTTTTCGCTACGAGCAGTACTTC
CDR3: CASSYSRGFRYEQYF
J: TRBJ2-7
V: TRBV6-5
D: .
length: 15
size: once

DNA: TGCGCCAGCAGCCTTTATTTGAACACTGAAGCTTTCTTT
CDR3: CASSLYLNTEAFF
J: TRBJ1-1
V: TRBV5-1
D: .
length: 13
size: few

DNA: TGTGCCAGCAGCCGCACCTCCAGGGTAACTAATGAAAAACTGTTTTTT
CDR3: CASSRTSRVTNEKLFF
J: TRBJ1-4
V: TRBV7-2
D: .
length: 16
size: .

DNA: TGTGCCAGCAGCCAAATAGACGGGGTAATGGTTTACGAGCAGTACTTC
CDR3: CASSQIDGVMVYEQYF
J: TRBJ2-7
V: TRBV3-1/TRBV3-2
D: .
length: 16
size: .

DNA: TGTGCCAGCAGTAATAGCGGGAGTACAGATACGCAGTATTTT
CDR3: CASSNSGSTDTQYF
J: TRBJ2-3
V: TRBV6-5
D: TRBD2
length: 14
size: .

DNA: TGTGCCTGGACCGGGACAGCTAGCAATCAGCCCCAGCATTTT
CDR3: CAWTGTASNQPQHF
J: TRBJ1-5
V: TRBV30
D: TRBD1
length: 14
size: .

DNA: TGTGCCAGCAGCCCGGGACAGGGGCGTGCAACTGAAGCTTTCTTT
CDR3: CASSPGQGRATEAFF
J: TRBJ1-1
V: TRBV5-8
D: TRBD1
length: 15
size: once

DNA: TGTGCCAGCAGCGGACTAGCGGTATACACCGGGGAGCTGTTTTTT
CDR3: CASSGLAVYTGELFF
J: TRBJ2-2
V: TRBV7-6
D: TRBD2
length: 15
size: .

DNA: TGTGCCAGCAGTGAGGCAGGGGCTCAGAATTCACCCCTCCACTTT
CDR3: CASSEAGAQNSPLHF
J: TRBJ1-6
V: TRBV25-1
D: .
length: 15
size: .

DNA: TGTGCCAGCTCGACTAGCGGAACCTACAATGAGCAGTTCTTC
CDR3: CASSTSGTYNEQFF
J: TRBJ2-1
V: TRBV6-4
D: TRBD2
length: 14
size: .

DNA: TGTGCCAGCAGCTTGTATACTGGAAACACCATATATTTT
CDR3: CASSLYTGNTIYF
J: TRBJ1-3
V: TRBV5-4
D: .
length: 13
size: once

DNA: TGTGCCAGCAGTCTCCCGGGCACTGAAGCTTTCTTT
CDR3: CASSLPGTEAFF
J: TRBJ1-1
V: TRBV6-5
D: .
length: 12
size: .

DNA: TGTGCCAGCAGCTTAACTGACAGAACTGAAGCTTTCTTT
CDR3: CASSLTDRTEAFF
J: TRBJ1-1
V: TRBV7-6
D: .
length: 13
size: few

DNA: TGTGCCAGCAGTTACGGGCCAGGGGGACGCAATCAGCCCCAGCATTTT
CDR3: CASSYGPGGRNQPQHF
J: TRBJ1-5
V: TRBV6-5
D: TRBD1
length: 16
size: .

DNA: TGCGCCAGCAGCTTGGGCCCCAGCTCCTACGAGCAGTACTTC
CDR3: CASSLGPSSYEQYF
J: TRBJ2-7
V: TRBV5-1
D: .
length: 14
size: .

DNA: TGTGCCATCAGTGAACAGTCGCGCCCCTACGAGCAGTACTTC
CDR3: CAISEQSRPYEQYF
J: TRBJ2-7
V: TRBV10-3
D: .
length: 14
size: .

DNA: TGCGCCAGCAGCCAGGCGGAGGGGGCGGAAACTGAAGCTTTCTTT
CDR3: CASSQAEGAETEAFF
J: TRBJ1-1
V: TRBV4-3
D: TRBD1
length: 15
size: .

DNA: TGTGCCACCAGTGGGGAACTTTGGGGGCCCCAGTACTTC
CDR3: CATSGELWGPQYF
J: TRBJ2-5
V: TRBV24-1
D: .
length: 13
size: .

DNA: TGCGCCAGCAGCCATTCCGGGACAGGGGAATACGAGCAGTACTTC
CDR3: CASSHSGTGEYEQYF
J: TRBJ2-7
V: TRBV4-3
D: TRBD1
length: 15
size: .

DNA: TGTGCCACCAGTGATCGCGGACTAGCGGGGAAATACAATGAGCAGTTCTTC
CDR3: CATSDRGLAGKYNEQFF
J: TRBJ2-1
V: TRBV24-1
D: TRBD2
length: 17
size: .

DNA: TGTGCCAGCAGCCTGACAGGGAACACTGAAGCTTTCTTT
CDR3: CASSLTGNTEAFF
J: TRBJ1-1
V: TRBV7-3
D: .
length: 13
size: .

DNA: TGTGCCACCGCACAGGGGGCGCATGAGCAGTTCTTC
CDR3: CATAQGAHEQFF
J: TRBJ2-1
V: TRBV10-3
D: TRBD1
length: 12
size: .

DNA: TGTGCCAGCAGCACCACACCGGGACCGCCACCCGGGGGCTTT
CDR3: CASSTTPGPPPGGF
J: TRBJ1-1
V: TRBV7-2
D: .
length: 14
size: .

DNA: TGTGCCAGCAGCTTATCACAGGGGGCCTGGGAAAAACTGTTTTTT
CDR3: CASSLSQGAWEKLFF
J: TRBJ1-4
V: TRBV5-6
D: TRBD1
length: 15
size: .

DNA: TGCGCCAGCAGCCAAGAAGTGGGGGGCTCTGGGGCCAACGTCCTGACTTTC
CDR3: CASSQEVGGSGANVLTF
J: TRBJ2-6
V: TRBV4-3
D: .
length: 17
size: .

DNA: TGTGCCAGCAGCGATGGACTGGGAGAGGGGGCGACCCAGTACTTC
CDR3: CASSDGLGEGATQYF
J: TRBJ2-5
V: TRBV2
D: TRBD1
length: 15
size: few

DNA: TGTGCCATCAGTGACTCGACAGGGAACTATGGCTACACCTTC
CDR3: CAISDSTGNYGYTF
J: TRBJ1-2
V: TRBV10-3
D: TRBD1
length: 14
size: .

DNA: TGTGCCAGCACCACCTCCGGTAGCACTGAAGCTTTCTTT
CDR3: CASTTSGSTEAFF
J: TRBJ1-1
V: TRBV7-3
D: .
length: 13
size: .

DNA: TGTGCCAGCAGCTCAAGCGGGGGCCGAAACAATGAGCAGTTCTTC
CDR3: CASSSSGGRNNEQFF
J: TRBJ2-1
V: TRBV7-3
D: TRBD2
length: 15
size: .

DNA: TGCGCCAGCAGCTCCTACGGGACACCATCAAACTATGGCTACACCTTC
CDR3: CASSSYGTPSNYGYTF
J: TRBJ1-2
V: TRBV5-1
D: .
length: 16
size: .

DNA: TGTGCCAGCTCACCACCTAAGACAGACCACATATATTTT
CDR3: CASSPPKTDHIYF
J: TRBJ1-3
V: TRBV18
D: .
length: 13
size: .

DNA: TGTGCCAGCAGCCATACAGGGGGCTACGAAAAACTGTTTTTT
CDR3: CASSHTGGYEKLFF
J: TRBJ1-4
V: TRBV14
D: TRBD1
length: 14
size: .

DNA: TGTGCCAGCTCGCCCGATAGCTCCTATAATTCACCCCTCCACTTT
CDR3: CASSPDSSYNSPLHF
J: TRBJ1-6
V: TRBV18
D: .
length: 15
size: .

DNA: TGTGCCAGCAGCTTAGGGCGAAATGAGCAGTTCTTC
CDR3: CASSLGRNEQFF
J: TRBJ2-1
V: TRBV7-3
D: .
length: 12
size: .

DNA: TGTGCCACCAGTGAGACGACAGGAATCGAGACCCAGTACTTC
CDR3: CATSETTGIETQYF
J: TRBJ2-5
V: TRBV24-1
D: .
length: 14
size: .

DNA: TGTGCCAGCAGTTACTCGTCGGGGTACACTGAAGCTTTCTTT
CDR3: CASSYSSGYTEAFF
J: TRBJ1-1
V: TRBV6-6
D: .
length: 14
size: .

DNA: TGTGCCAGCAGTTATTCGCTAGCGCAAAATGAGCAGTTCTTC
CDR3: CASSYSLAQNEQFF
J: TRBJ2-1
V: TRBV6-5
D: .
length: 14
size: few

DNA: TGTGCTAGTGGTTTGAACGGGAGGGAGACCCAGTACTTC
CDR3: CASGLNGRETQYF
J: TRBJ2-5
V: TRBV12-5
D: TRBD2
length: 13
size: .

DNA: TGCGCCAGCAGCCAAGTGGGGCTAATCACAGATACGCAGTATTTT
CDR3: CASSQVGLITDTQYF
J: TRBJ2-3
V: TRBV4-1
D: .
length: 15
size: .

DNA: TGTGCCAGCAGCGTCAGCGGCCCCCCGGATACGCAGTATTTT
CDR3: CASSVSGPPDTQYF
J: TRBJ2-3
V: TRBV9
D: .
length: 14
size: .

DNA: TGTGCCAGCAGTGACACTTACTTCGGCAATCAGCCCCAGCATTTT
CDR3: CASSDTYFGNQPQHF
J: TRBJ1-5
V: TRBV6-1
D: .
length: 15
size: .

DNA: TGTGCCAGCTCACTTCAGGGGGCGCTGGCTACTGAAGCTTTCTTT
CDR3: CASSLQGALATEAFF
J: TRBJ1-1
V: TRBV18
D: TRBD1
length: 15
size: .

DNA: TGCGCCAGCAGTTTGGGCAGGGGATACTCTGGGGCCAACGTCCTGACTTTC
CDR3: CASSLGRGYSGANVLTF
J: TRBJ2-6
V: TRBV5-1
D: .
length: 17
size: .

DNA: TGTGCCAGCAGTTTATGGGGCGCTGAAGCTTTCTTT
CDR3: CASSLWGAEAFF
J: TRBJ1-1
V: TRBV27
D: .
length: 12
size: .

DNA: TGTGCCAGCAGCATCCGGACAGGCGCTACAGTCAACTATGGCTACACCTTC
CDR3: CASSIRTGATVNYGYTF
J: TRBJ1-2
V: TRBV7-2
D: TRBD1
length: 17
size: .

DNA: TGTGCCTGGAGTAAGAACCGGGGGACTGAAGCTTTCTTT
CDR3: CAWSKNRGTEAFF
J: TRBJ1-1
V: TRBV30
D: .
length: 13
size: .

DNA: TGTGCCAGCAGCTTAATGGGACTCACAAATGAGCAGTTCTTC
CDR3: CASSLMGLTNEQFF
J: TRBJ2-1
V: TRBV7-3
D: .
length: 14
size: .